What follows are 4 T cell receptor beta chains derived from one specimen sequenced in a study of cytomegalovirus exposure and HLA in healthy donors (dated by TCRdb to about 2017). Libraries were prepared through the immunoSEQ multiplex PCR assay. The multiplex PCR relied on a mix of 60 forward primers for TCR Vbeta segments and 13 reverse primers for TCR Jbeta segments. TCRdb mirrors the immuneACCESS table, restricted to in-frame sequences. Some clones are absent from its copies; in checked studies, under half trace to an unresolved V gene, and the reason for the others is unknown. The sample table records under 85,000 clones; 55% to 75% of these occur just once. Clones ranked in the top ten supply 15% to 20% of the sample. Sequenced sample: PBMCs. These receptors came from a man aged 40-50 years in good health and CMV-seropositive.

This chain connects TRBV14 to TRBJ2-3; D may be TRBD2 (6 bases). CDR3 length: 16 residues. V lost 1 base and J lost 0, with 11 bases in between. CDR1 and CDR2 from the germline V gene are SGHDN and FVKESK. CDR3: CASSQVGGDSTDTQYF. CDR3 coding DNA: TGTGCCAGCAGCCAAGTAGGCGGGGACAGCACAGATACGCAGTATTTT.

CDR3 sequence (DNA): TGTGCCTTAACAGTTGGCAAGTTTGTGGATACGCAGTATTTT. The encoded protein is CALTVGKFVDTQYF. V gene TRBV2 combines with J gene TRBJ2-3; D is ambiguous. Trimming left V 11 bases short and J 6 bases short, with 21 bases between. This CDR3 is built from 14 residues. Germline values: CDR1 SNHLY, CDR2 FYNNEI.

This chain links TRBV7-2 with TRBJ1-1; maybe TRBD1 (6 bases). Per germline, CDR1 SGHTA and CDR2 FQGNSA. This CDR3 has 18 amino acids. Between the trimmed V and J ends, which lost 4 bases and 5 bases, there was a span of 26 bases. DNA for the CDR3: TGTGCCAGCAGCTCTAGTAGTAGAGGTACATGGCAGGGGACTGAAGCTTTCTTT. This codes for CASSSSSRGTWQGTEAFF. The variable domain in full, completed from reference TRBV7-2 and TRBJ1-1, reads GAGVSQSPSNKVTEKGKDVELRCDPISGHTALYWYRQSLGQGLEFLIYFQGNSAPDKSGLPSDRFSAERTGGSVSTLTIQRTQQEDSAVYLCASSSSSRGTWQGTEAFFGQGTRLTVV.

The CDR3 loop reads CASTSGGNVEAFF. The CDR3 nucleotides are TGCGCCAGCACTTCAGGCGGGAACGTTGAAGCTTTCTTT. The genes are TRBV5-1 and TRBJ1-1; D is uncertain. Germline CDR1 is SGHRS and CDR2 is YFSETQ. The V end was cut by 6 bases, the J end by 7 bases, with 16 bases between. The CDR3 spans 13 residues.